The rows below give T cell receptor beta chains drawn from one sample of a study of T cell repertoires in aging, cancer and after chemotherapy. MiXCR was run by TCRdb on the multiplex PCR reads, yielding one entry per CDR3 protein. This table has thousands of distinct CDR3 sequences, around 18% appearing once. Sequenced input: blood. Source of these receptors: a human donor with a solid tumor. The CDR3 runs from the conserved cysteine through the conserved F or W. D genes are given only for firm matches. Size is stated for part of the rows, as once, few or many counts, or as a class when the clone is expanded.

clone size	V gene	D gene	CDR3 length	J gene	CDR3 protein	CDR3 DNA
large	TRBV10-2	TRBD2	18	TRBJ2-1	CASSESDLLAGGFYEQFF	TGCGCCAGCAGTGAGTCCGACCTTCTAGCGGGAGGGTTTTATGAGCAGTTCTTC
medium-sized	TRBV7-9	-	14	TRBJ2-7	CASSPTDRAGEQYF	TGTGCCAGCAGCCCCACGGACCGCGCTGGCGAGCAGTACTTC
few	TRBV7-9	-	14	TRBJ1-5	CASKGESSNQPQHF	TGTGCCAGTAAGGGGGAGTCGAGCAATCAGCCCCAGCATTTT
medium-sized	TRBV6-1	-	15	TRBJ2-2	CASSETITGSGELFF	TGTGCCAGCAGTGAAACAATTACAGGGTCCGGGGAGCTGTTTTTT
large	TRBV6-5	-	15	TRBJ2-7	CASSYSGSAFYEQYF	TGTGCCAGCAGTTACTCGGGCAGTGCCTTCTACGAGCAGTACTTC
large	TRBV29-1	-	14	TRBJ2-2	CSVDLTGATGELFF	TGCAGCGTTGACTTAACGGGAGCGACGGGGGAGCTGTTTTTT
large	TRBV19	TRBD1	15	TRBJ1-1	CASSPAWTGNTEAFF	TGTGCCAGTAGTCCTGCTTGGACAGGGAACACTGAAGCTTTCTTT
large	TRBV29-1	TRBD2	17	TRBJ2-1	CSVEGLAGHKSYNEQFF	TGCAGCGTCGAGGGACTAGCGGGACATAAGAGCTACAATGAGCAGTTCTTC
medium-sized	TRBV5-4	-	14	TRBJ1-3	CASSRDPDGNTIYF	TGTGCCAGCAGCCGGGATCCTGATGGAAACACCATATATTTT
medium-sized	TRBV27	TRBD2	14	TRBJ2-7	CASRQPGGRGEQYF	TGTGCCAGCAGACAGCCGGGAGGGCGGGGCGAGCAGTACTTC
medium-sized	TRBV20-1	-	15	TRBJ2-1	CSARDPAPDYNEQFF	TGCAGTGCTAGAGATCCAGCCCCGGACTACAATGAGCAGTTCTTC
medium-sized	TRBV6-4	-	17	TRBJ1-2	CASSFPFRGGYIYGYTF	TGTGCCAGCAGTTTCCCCTTCCGGGGGGGATATATATATGGCTACACCTTC
-	TRBV4-1	TRBD2	16	TRBJ2-1	CARTSGLAGGPDEQFF	TGCGCCAGGACCTCGGGACTAGCGGGAGGGCCTGATGAGCAGTTCTTC
-	TRBV27	TRBD2	14	TRBJ2-5	CASSLERGGGHPHF	TGTGCCAGCAGTTTAGAACGGGGGGGCGGACACCCTCACTTC
medium-sized	TRBV11-2	TRBD1	15	TRBJ1-1	CASSLIPGQGPEAFF	TGTGCCAGCAGTTTAATACCGGGACAGGGTCCTGAAGCTTTCTTT
medium-sized	TRBV15	-	17	TRBJ1-3	CATSREKGPRGGNTIYF	TGTGCCACCAGCAGAGAGAAGGGGCCGAGAGGCGGCAACACCATATATTTT
-	TRBV12-3/TRBV12-4	-	15	TRBJ2-1	CASTGSTSSYNEQFF	TGTGCCAGCACAGGGTCGACGAGCTCCTACAATGAGCAGTTCTTC
few	TRBV25-1	-	14	TRBJ1-5	CASSPRNSNQPQHF	TGTGCCAGCAGTCCGCGTAATAGCAATCAGCCCCAGCATTTT
large	TRBV29-1	TRBD2	15	TRBJ2-3	CSVDAAGVSTDTQYF	TGCAGCGTTGACGCGGCGGGAGTAAGCACAGATACGCAGTATTTT
large	TRBV19	TRBD2	14	TRBJ2-7	CASRWTSGSYEQYF	TGTGCCAGTAGGTGGACTAGCGGGAGCTACGAGCAGTACTTC
-	TRBV29-1	TRBD1	13	TRBJ1-6	CSVSGTGASPLHF	TGCAGCGTGTCCGGGACAGGGGCGTCACCCCTCCACTTT
once	TRBV6-5	-	15	TRBJ2-5	CASSYQPGRPETQYF	TGTGCCAGCAGTTATCAACCGGGGAGGCCAGAGACCCAGTACTTC
medium-sized	TRBV6-1	TRBD1	16	TRBJ1-3	CASSAGQGLGGNTIYF	TGTGCCAGCAGTGCCGGACAGGGTTTGGGGGGAAACACCATATATTTT
-	TRBV25-1	-	17	TRBJ1-4	CASSEGGGSSTNEKLFF	TGTGCCAGCAGTGAAGGGGGGGGCTCGTCAACTAATGAAAAACTGTTTTTT
medium-sized	TRBV11-2	-	15	TRBJ1-4	CASSLMGGANEKLFF	TGTGCCAGCAGCTTAATGGGGGGGGCTAATGAAAAACTGTTTTTT
medium-sized	TRBV20-1	TRBD1	14	TRBJ1-4	CSASRMDRNEKLFF	TGCAGTGCTAGCCGAATGGACAGGAATGAAAAACTGTTTTTT
few	TRBV12-3/TRBV12-4	-	13	TRBJ2-5	CASSFGVQETQYF	TGTGCCAGCAGTTTTGGGGTCCAAGAGACCCAGTACTTC
medium-sized	TRBV5-1	-	15	TRBJ2-7	CASSAGGGRSYEQYF	TGCGCCAGCAGCGCCGGGGGTGGGAGATCCTACGAGCAGTACTTC
few	TRBV27	-	16	TRBJ2-1	CASSDGPGAGYNEQFF	TGTGCCAGCAGTGACGGCCCTGGGGCGGGTTACAATGAGCAGTTCTTC
medium-sized	TRBV5-6	-	13	TRBJ1-3	CASSFRSSEDIYF	TGTGCCAGCAGCTTCCGAAGCTCGGAGGACATATATTTT
-	TRBV28	-	13	TRBJ1-2	CASSFQDNYGYTF	TGTGCCAGCAGTTTCCAGGATAACTATGGCTACACCTTC
medium-sized	TRBV27	-	13	TRBJ2-7	CASSFIGAYEQYF	TGTGCCAGCAGTTTTATCGGGGCTTACGAGCAGTACTTC
large	TRBV29-1	-	13	TRBJ1-1	CSVRQSMNTEAFF	TGCAGCGTCCGACAGAGCATGAACACTGAAGCTTTCTTT
few	TRBV6-2/TRBV6-3	TRBD1	16	TRBJ1-5	CASSPQTGGSNQPQHF	TGTGCCAGCAGTCCTCAGACAGGGGGAAGCAATCAGCCCCAGCATTTT
medium-sized	TRBV15	-	14	TRBJ2-7	CATSRVLGSYEQYF	TGTGCCACCAGCAGGGTACTAGGCTCCTACGAGCAGTACTTC
few	TRBV6-5	-	12	TRBJ2-5	CASGAGARAQYF	TGTGCCAGCGGGGCAGGGGCCAGGGCCCAGTACTTC
medium-sized	TRBV19	-	13	TRBJ1-1	CASSITGNTEAFF	TGTGCCAGTAGTATAACAGGGAACACTGAAGCTTTCTTT
-	TRBV5-5	-	16	TRBJ2-5	CASSLAWVGFQETQYF	TGTGCCAGCAGCTTGGCCTGGGTCGGCTTTCAAGAGACCCAGTACTTC
medium-sized	TRBV20-1	TRBD2	13	TRBJ2-5	CSAARTSYETQYF	TGCAGTGCCGCTCGGACTAGTTACGAGACCCAGTACTTC
-	TRBV28	TRBD1	14	TRBJ2-5	CASNPWTGALVKYF	TGTGCCAGCAACCCTTGGACAGGGGCCCTCGTAAAGTACTTC
-	TRBV19	TRBD2	16	TRBJ2-3	CASSASGTSGGNTQYF	TGTGCCAGTAGTGCTTCCGGGACTAGCGGGGGGAATACGCAGTATTTT
few	TRBV5-4	-	14	TRBJ2-2	CASSFPGGVGELFF	TGTGCCAGCAGCTTCCCGGGGGGCGTCGGGGAGCTGTTTTTT
-	TRBV20-1	-	13	TRBJ1-1	CSARVGGDTEAFF	TGCAGTGCTAGAGTGGGGGGTGACACTGAAGCTTTCTTT
medium-sized	TRBV30	-	10	TRBJ1-1	CAWRQVVAFF	TGTGCCTGGAGGCAGGTCGTAGCTTTCTTT
medium-sized	TRBV27	TRBD2	14	TRBJ2-7	CASSLAGGWNEQYF	TGTGCCAGCAGTTTAGCCGGGGGGTGGAACGAGCAGTACTTC
-	TRBV2	TRBD1	15	TRBJ1-1	CASTKGRGQNTEAFF	TGTGCCAGCACCAAGGGCAGGGGGCAGAACACTGAAGCTTTCTTT
-	TRBV5-1	TRBD1	15	TRBJ2-7	CDSSPLTGEVYEQYF	TGCGACAGCAGCCCCCTGACAGGGGAGGTCTACGAGCAGTACTTC
few	TRBV29-1	TRBD2	14	TRBJ2-7	CSVGLELAGGIQYF	TGCAGCGTTGGACTGGAACTAGCGGGAGGTATCCAGTACTTC
-	TRBV4-3	-	15	TRBJ1-2	CASSPSKARSTPYTF	TGCGCCAGCAGCCCGTCCAAGGCACGGAGCACTCCATACACCTTC
-	TRBV12-3/TRBV12-4	-	14	TRBJ2-5	CASSVAGDQETQYF	TGTGCCAGCAGCGTGGCAGGGGATCAAGAGACCCAGTACTTC
medium-sized	TRBV27	-	14	TRBJ1-1	CASKSLVINTEAFF	TGTGCCAGTAAATCTTTGGTGATAAACACTGAAGCTTTCTTT
large	TRBV29-1	-	15	TRBJ2-7	CSVAITGTRAYEQYF	TGCAGCGTAGCCATCACCGGGACAAGGGCCTACGAGCAGTACTTC
-	TRBV12-3/TRBV12-4	-	21	TRBJ2-7	CASGFAQPLAIDSESSYEQYF	TGTGCTAGTGGTTTTGCCCAACCTCTTGCCATTGACAGCGAGAGCTCCTACGAGCAGTACTTC
medium-sized	TRBV6-5	-	16	TRBJ2-7	CASSLTLAPRAYEQYF	TGTGCCAGCAGTTTAACTCTAGCGCCGAGAGCCTACGAGCAGTACTTC
medium-sized	TRBV6-5	-	13	TRBJ2-5	CASRHDADKTQYF	TGTGCCAGCAGACACGACGCGGACAAGACCCAGTACTTC